A selection of T cell receptor beta chains follows, all from one sample in a study of cytomegalovirus exposure and HLA in healthy donors. Only in-frame clones appear in the TCRdb table, and some are missing; sequencing was by immunoSEQ multiplex PCR. The data hold some 71,000 clones, with 70% observed a single time. Sequenced material: PBMCs. These receptor sequences come from a woman between 50 and 59 years old in good health and CMV-seropositive. The CDR3 runs from the conserved cysteine through the conserved F or W. Each record gives: V gene, D gene, clone size, J gene, CDR3 protein, CDR3 DNA. A D gene is named only where the DNA matches it firmly. Only some rows state a clone size, as once, few, many or a class for expanded clones.

V gene: TRBV7-8
D gene: -
clone size: -
J gene: TRBJ1-5
CDR3 protein: CASSSQGYQPQHF
CDR3 DNA: TGTGCCAGCAGCTCCCAGGGATATCAGCCCCAGCATTTT

V gene: TRBV6-6
D gene: TRBD1
clone size: once
J gene: TRBJ1-2
CDR3 protein: CASSAGTGIYGYTF
CDR3 DNA: TGTGCCAGCAGTGCCGGGACAGGGATTTATGGCTACACCTTC

V gene: TRBV7-3
D gene: -
clone size: -
J gene: TRBJ2-5
CDR3 protein: CASSRQGGETQYF
CDR3 DNA: TGTGCCAGCAGCAGGCAGGGGGGAGAGACCCAGTACTTC

V gene: TRBV27
D gene: TRBD1
clone size: medium-sized
J gene: TRBJ2-3
CDR3 protein: CASSLYGAGGSDTQYF
CDR3 DNA: TGTGCCAGCAGTTTATATGGGGCAGGGGGCTCAGATACGCAGTATTTT

V gene: TRBV4-3
D gene: TRBD2
clone size: once
J gene: TRBJ2-1
CDR3 protein: CASSHRLTGTSGRADEQFF
CDR3 DNA: TGCGCCAGCAGCCACCGCCTCACCGGGACTAGCGGGAGGGCTGATGAGCAGTTCTTC

V gene: TRBV6-1
D gene: -
clone size: -
J gene: TRBJ1-1
CDR3 protein: CVTYSPGRTEAFF
CDR3 DNA: TGTGTCACGTACTCCCCGGGGAGGACTGAAGCTTTCTTT

V gene: TRBV5-1
D gene: -
clone size: few
J gene: TRBJ2-7
CDR3 protein: CASSSSGGSYEQYF
CDR3 DNA: TGCGCCAGCAGCTCATCAGGGGGGTCCTACGAGCAGTACTTC

V gene: TRBV6-1
D gene: TRBD1
clone size: once
J gene: TRBJ2-5
CDR3 protein: CASRMGQGEETQYF
CDR3 DNA: TGTGCCAGCAGGATGGGACAGGGAGAAGAGACCCAGTACTTC

V gene: TRBV4-1
D gene: TRBD1
clone size: -
J gene: TRBJ1-4
CDR3 protein: CASSQDQGAGEKLFF
CDR3 DNA: TGCGCCAGCAGCCAGGACCAGGGGGCTGGTGAAAAACTGTTTTTT

V gene: TRBV28
D gene: -
clone size: once
J gene: TRBJ1-3
CDR3 protein: CASSLVQGNTIYF
CDR3 DNA: TGTGCCAGCAGTTTAGTACAGGGAAACACCATATATTTT

V gene: TRBV27
D gene: TRBD1
clone size: few
J gene: TRBJ1-2
CDR3 protein: CASTRTGGMGGYTF
CDR3 DNA: TGTGCCAGCACCCGGACAGGGGGCATGGGCGGCTACACCTTC

V gene: TRBV6-5
D gene: -
clone size: -
J gene: TRBJ1-3
CDR3 protein: CASSPSGVSGNTIYF
CDR3 DNA: TGTGCCAGCAGTCCATCAGGGGTCTCTGGAAACACCATATATTTT

V gene: TRBV5-5
D gene: -
clone size: -
J gene: TRBJ1-3
CDR3 protein: CASSLAPQAFSGNTIYF
CDR3 DNA: TGTGCCAGCAGCTTGGCCCCGCAGGCTTTCTCTGGAAACACCATATATTTT

V gene: TRBV6-5
D gene: -
clone size: many
J gene: TRBJ1-1
CDR3 protein: CASSYAGEAFF
CDR3 DNA: TGTGCCAGCAGTTATGCCGGTGAAGCTTTCTTT

V gene: TRBV28
D gene: -
clone size: -
J gene: TRBJ2-6
CDR3 protein: CASSTNSGANVLTF
CDR3 DNA: TGTGCCAGCAGTACTAACTCTGGGGCCAACGTCCTGACTTTC

V gene: TRBV6-6
D gene: TRBD2
clone size: -
J gene: TRBJ2-3
CDR3 protein: CASSYIAGGTDTQYF
CDR3 DNA: TGTGCCAGCAGTTACATAGCGGGAGGGACGGATACGCAGTATTTT

V gene: TRBV27
D gene: -
clone size: few
J gene: TRBJ2-3
CDR3 protein: CASSKTGRGGRTDTQYF
CDR3 DNA: TGTGCCAGCAGTAAGACAGGACGGGGCGGGCGGACAGATACGCAGTATTTT

V gene: TRBV19
D gene: TRBD1
clone size: -
J gene: TRBJ1-5
CDR3 protein: CASQQGINQPQHF
CDR3 DNA: TGTGCCAGTCAACAGGGGATCAATCAGCCCCAGCATTTT

V gene: TRBV6-5
D gene: -
clone size: -
J gene: TRBJ1-6
CDR3 protein: CASSVTDSYNSPLHF
CDR3 DNA: TGTGCCAGCAGTGTGACAGACTCCTATAATTCACCCCTCCACTTT

V gene: TRBV23-1
D gene: TRBD1
clone size: -
J gene: TRBJ1-2
CDR3 protein: CASSQKRTGSYGYTF
CDR3 DNA: TGCGCCAGCAGTCAGAAACGGACAGGGAGCTATGGCTACACCTTC

V gene: TRBV25-1
D gene: -
clone size: -
J gene: TRBJ2-4
CDR3 protein: CASSEFDRPNIQYF
CDR3 DNA: TGTGCCAGCAGTGAATTCGACAGACCAAACATTCAGTACTTC

V gene: TRBV27
D gene: TRBD1
clone size: -
J gene: TRBJ2-3
CDR3 protein: CASSSGQGRDTQYF
CDR3 DNA: TGTGCCAGCAGTAGTGGACAGGGGAGAGATACGCAGTATTTT

V gene: TRBV27
D gene: -
clone size: -
J gene: TRBJ2-7
CDR3 protein: CASSRLPPSSYEQYF
CDR3 DNA: TGTGCCAGCAGCCGATTACCGCCAAGCTCCTACGAGCAGTACTTC

V gene: TRBV11-2
D gene: -
clone size: -
J gene: TRBJ2-1
CDR3 protein: CASSYSEHSYNEQFF
CDR3 DNA: TGTGCCAGCAGCTATAGCGAGCACTCCTACAATGAGCAGTTCTTC

V gene: TRBV4-3
D gene: -
clone size: -
J gene: TRBJ1-6
CDR3 protein: CASSQDRQGANSYNSPLHF
CDR3 DNA: TGCGCCAGCAGCCAAGATCGGCAGGGTGCAAACTCCTATAATTCACCCCTCCACTTT

V gene: TRBV27
D gene: TRBD2
clone size: -
J gene: TRBJ2-3
CDR3 protein: CASSLEQGGRAGSTDTQYF
CDR3 DNA: TGTGCCAGCAGTTTAGAGCAGGGCGGGAGGGCCGGGAGCACAGATACGCAGTATTTT

V gene: TRBV11-2
D gene: -
clone size: -
J gene: TRBJ1-1
CDR3 protein: CASSLQSIPGQNTEAFF
CDR3 DNA: TGTGCCAGCAGCTTGCAAAGTATTCCGGGACAGAACACTGAAGCTTTCTTT

V gene: TRBV9
D gene: TRBD1
clone size: -
J gene: TRBJ2-7
CDR3 protein: CASSVATGVEQYF
CDR3 DNA: TGTGCCAGCAGCGTAGCAACAGGGGTTGAGCAGTACTTC